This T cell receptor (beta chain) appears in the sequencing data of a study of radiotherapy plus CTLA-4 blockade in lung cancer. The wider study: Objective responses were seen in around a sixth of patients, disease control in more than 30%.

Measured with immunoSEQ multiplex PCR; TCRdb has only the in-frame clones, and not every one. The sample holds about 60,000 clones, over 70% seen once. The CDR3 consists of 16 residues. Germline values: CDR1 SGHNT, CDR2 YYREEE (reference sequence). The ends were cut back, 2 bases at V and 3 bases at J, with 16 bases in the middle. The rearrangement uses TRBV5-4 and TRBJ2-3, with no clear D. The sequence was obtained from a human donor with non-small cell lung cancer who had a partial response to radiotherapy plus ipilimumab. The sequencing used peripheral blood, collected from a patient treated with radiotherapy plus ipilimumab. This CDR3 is CASSFPTGDATDTQYF. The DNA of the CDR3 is TGTGCCAGCAGCTTTCCCACCGGAGATGCAACAGATACGCAGTATTTT.